These 21 T cell receptor beta chains share one sample of origin, sequenced in a study of Ad26.COV2.S vaccination and SARS-CoV-2 variants. The repertoire was sequenced with immunoSEQ multiplex PCR; TCRdb's copy has only in-frame clones and lacks some. The sample yields about 350,000 clones, roughly 84% seen once. The treatment is: some 19 received Ad26.COV2.S at low or high dose, single or two shots; roughly five received placebo; per-sample allocation not given. Vaccine and placebo recipients were sampled on day 63 after the first injection. The material sequenced was peripheral blood, taken in a trial of Ad26.COV2.S vaccine versus placebo. The receptors derive from a person aged 18-65 years who received the Ad26.COV2.S COVID-19 vaccine or a placebo.

This clone was seen more than once but under ten times. This sequence joins TRBV10-1 and TRBJ1-3; no firm D call. The ends were cut back, 7 bases at V and 4 bases at J, with 11 bases in the middle. CDR1 is WNHNN, CDR2 SYGVQD, per germline (reference sequence). There are 13 residues in the CDR3. CDR3 in DNA: TGCGCCAGCACCAGCCTCCTGGGAAACACCATATATTTT. Its protein product is CASTSLLGNTIYF.

This clone appeared a few times. V is TRBV5-1 and J is TRBJ1-2; no reliable D call. Germline CDR1 is SGHRS and CDR2 is YFSETQ. V was trimmed by 1 base and J by 7 bases, leaving 8 bases between them. The CDR3 totals 12 residues. CDR3 nucleotides: TGCGCCAGCAGCTTGCCCGACACTGGCTACACCTTC. It encodes CASSLPDTGYTF.

The CDR3 nucleotides are TGTGCCAGCAGTCTAGGGTGGGGCGGAACCTACGAGCAGTACTTC. Its translation is CASSLGWGGTYEQYF. The V and J genes are TRBV9 and TRBJ2-7; a possible D gene is TRBD1 (5 bases). Trimming left V 5 bases short and J 2 bases short, with 17 bases between. Germline V gene lookup returns CDR1 SGDLS and CDR2 YYNGEE. The CDR3 runs to 15 residues.

This clone appeared a few times. A much larger clone sits a single nucleotide away, making a read error possible. J is TRBJ2-5 and V is TRBV7-9, with D hard to call. The V end lost 2 bases, the J end lost 2 bases, and 0 bases lay between the germline ends. The CDR3 contains 11 residues. Germline V gives CDR1 SEHNR, CDR2 FQNEAQ (reference sequence). CDR3 nucleotides: TGTGCCAGCAGCTTACAAGAGACCCAGTACTTC. Amino acid sequence: CASSLQETQYF.

This chain connects TRBV5-5 to TRBJ2-5; no firm D call. The germline V gene has CDR1 SGHKS and CDR2 YYEKEE (reference sequence). V was pared by 9 bases and J by 3 bases, with 15 bases between. The CDR3 covers 13 residues. The CDR3 protein is CATQGRNEETQYF. In DNA, the CDR3 is TGTGCCACCCAAGGCAGGAACGAAGAGACCCAGTACTTC.

This rearrangement joins TRBV7-9 to TRBJ2-5, with 7 nucleotides matching TRBD1. J was trimmed by 2 bases and V by 5 bases; bases with no gene match: 8. The germline gives CDR1 SEHNR, CDR2 FQNEAQ (reference sequence). This CDR3 is 15 amino acids long. The CDR3 sequence is CASSPGQALQETQYF. The DNA of the CDR3 is TGTGCCAGCAGCCCAGGACAGGCCCTGCAAGAGACCCAGTACTTC.

V and J are TRBV5-1 and TRBJ1-1; 8 positions match TRBD1. V shed 3 bases and J 5 bases; nucleotides not matched to a gene: 3. The CDR3 is made up of 13 amino acids. Germline assignment: CDR1 SGHRS and CDR2 YFSETQ. The CDR3 loop reads CASSWTGRTEAFF. In nucleotides, the CDR3 is TGCGCCAGCAGCTGGACAGGGAGGACTGAAGCTTTCTTT.

The chain employs TRBV7-9 and TRBJ2-5; unclear D gene. In germline, CDR1 is SEHNR, CDR2 FQNEAQ (reference sequence). V dropped 4 bases and J dropped 1 base, with 7 bases sitting between them. The CDR3 has 13 residues. This chain's CDR3 is CASSSGLQETQYF. As DNA, the CDR3 is TGTGCCAGCAGCTCAGGTCTCCAAGAGACCCAGTACTTC. Full variable domain (outside the CDR3, taken from reference TRBV7-9 and TRBJ2-5): DTGVSQNPRHKITKRGQNVTFRCDPISEHNRLYWYRQTLGQGPEFLTYFQNEAQLEKSRLLSDRFSAERPKGSFSTLEIQRTEQGDSAMYLCASSSGLQETQYFGPGTRLLVL.

The chain carries TRBV4-3 and TRBJ2-7; no firm D call. Germline CDR1 and CDR2: LGHNA and YSLEER. The CDR3 spans 14 residues. Deletions cut 4 bases from V and 4 bases from J, with 14 bases between. The CDR3 is CASSPGGSRYEQYF. CDR3 in DNA: TGCGCCAGCAGCCCCGGTGGATCGCGGTACGAGCAGTACTTC.

This clone was seen once. V gene TRBV3-1 (or the pseudogene TRBV3-2) combines with J gene TRBJ2-7, with D perhaps TRBD1 or TRBD2 (5 bases each). Germline V gene lookup returns CDR1 LGHDT and CDR2 YNNKEL (reference sequence). Trimming removed 0 bases from V and 5 bases from J, with 17 bases in between. CDR3 length: 16 amino acids. The DNA for the CDR3 is TGTGCCAGCAGCCAAGATTACAGGACCCTGGGGGACGAGCAGTACTTC. This sequence encodes CASSQDYRTLGDEQYF.

The table lists this clone with a few counts. This chain links TRBV6-5 with TRBJ1-1; D is possibly TRBD1 (6 bases). There are 15 residues in the CDR3. CDR1 is MNHEY, CDR2 SVGAGI, per germline. Trimming removed 7 bases from V and 1 base from J, with 16 bases in between. The CDR3 bases are TGTGCCAGCATTCCGGTTGGGGGCTGGAACACTGAAGCTTTCTTT. It is translated as CASIPVGGWNTEAFF.

This chain connects TRBV6-2 or TRBV6-3 to TRBJ2-5; D is possibly TRBD2 (6 bases). CDR1 is MNHEY, CDR2 SVGEGT, per germline. This CDR3 comprises 14 residues. V lost 5 bases, J lost 2 bases, and 12 bases lay in between. DNA for the CDR3: TGTGCCAGCAGTGCCGCCCGGGGGCAAGAGACCCAGTACTTC. Protein sequence: CASSAARGQETQYF.

J is TRBJ2-1 and V is TRBV11-2; 12 positions agree with TRBD2. This CDR3 is built from 18 residues. Trimming removed 5 bases from V and 3 bases from J; junction bases left unmatched: 11. Germline loops: CDR1 SGHAT, CDR2 FQNNGV. The CDR3 loop reads CASSIRTSGTSRYNEQFF. CDR3 bases: TGTGCCAGCAGCATTCGGACTAGCGGGACCTCCCGCTACAATGAGCAGTTCTTC.

This chain uses TRBV28 with TRBJ1-5; tentative D call: TRBD1 (6 bases). The V gene's germline CDR1 is MDHEN and CDR2 SYDVKM. The CDR3 has 15 residues. The V end lost 10 bases, the J end lost 3 bases, and 19 bases lay between the germline ends. CDR3 residues: CATHRGGALNQPQHF. CDR3 nucleotide sequence: TGTGCCACCCACCGGGGGGGGGCCCTCAATCAGCCCCAGCATTTT.

This chain uses TRBV3-1 (or the pseudogene TRBV3-2) with TRBJ2-1; TRBD2 aligns across 12 bases. Per the germline V gene, CDR1 is LGHDT and CDR2 is YNNKEL (reference sequence). This CDR3 comprises 17 residues. Trimming at V came to 1 base and at J to 7 bases, leaving 8 bases not matched to a gene. This CDR3 is CASSQGELAGGGNEQFF. The CDR3, as DNA: TGTGCCAGCAGCCAAGGGGAACTAGCGGGGGGAGGAAATGAGCAGTTCTTC.

The rearrangement joins TRBV10-2 to TRBJ2-5; a weak D match, TRBD1 (5 bases). V gave up 2 bases and J gave up 3 bases, with 10 bases separating them. Germline V gene data show CDR1 as WSHSY and CDR2 as SAAADI. The CDR3 covers 14 residues. The CDR3 here is CASSEGALKETQYF. The CDR3 DNA reads as TGCGCCAGCAGTGAGGGGGCGCTCAAAGAGACCCAGTACTTC.

The chain joins TRBV5-1 to TRBJ2-1; 8 positions agree with TRBD2. The CDR3 is 14 residues long. Germline assignment: CDR1 SGHRS and CDR2 YFSETQ. With V trimmed by 4 bases and J by 8 bases, 8 bases remained unmatched. The CDR3 nucleotides are TGCGCCAGCAGCCGGAGCGGGAGTAACGATGAGCAGTTCTTC. It encodes CASSRSGSNDEQFF. Combining the CDR3 with reference TRBV5-1 and TRBJ2-1 gives the whole variable domain KAGVTQTPRYLIKTRGQQVTLSCSPISGHRSVSWYQQTPGQGLQFLFEYFSETQRNKGNFPGRFSGRQFSNSRSEMNVSTLELGDSALYLCASSRSGSNDEQFFGPGTRLTVL.

The V gene is TRBV11-2, the J gene TRBJ2-7; no definite D call. V was trimmed by 2 bases and J by 0 bases, leaving 11 bases between them. The CDR3 extends over 15 amino acids. CDR1 and CDR2 (germline): SGHAT, FQNNGV. CDR3 in amino acids: CASSLTAASSYEQYF. The CDR3 region has the DNA TGTGCCAGCAGCTTAACGGCAGCCAGCTCCTACGAGCAGTACTTC.

The chain carries TRBV19 and TRBJ1-1, with D possibly TRBD1 on 5 matching bases. Trimming removed 3 bases at V and 5 bases at J, with 10 bases between. Germline V gene sequence: CDR1 LNHDA, CDR2 SQIVND (reference sequence). The CDR3 is 13 amino acids. The DNA for the CDR3 is TGTGCCAGTAGTATCGGGGGGTATACTGAAGCTTTCTTT. Its translation: CASSIGGYTEAFF.

The J gene is TRBJ2-4, the V gene TRBV6-6, with D possibly being TRBD1 (5 bases). The CDR3 runs to 16 residues. Trimming took 4 bases from V and 0 from J, leaving 13 bases between them. Germline V lookup: CDR1 MNHNY, CDR2 SVGAGI (reference sequence). The CDR3 loop reads CASSSLGPLAKNIQYF. The DNA of the CDR3 is TGTGCCAGCAGTTCCTTGGGGCCCTTAGCCAAAAACATTCAGTACTTC.

The rearrangement uses TRBV6-2 or TRBV6-3 and TRBJ2-7, with D perhaps TRBD2 (6 bases). The germline CDR1 and CDR2 sequences are MNHEY and SVGEGT. The CDR3 is 13 amino acids. V was pared by 4 bases and J by 6 bases, with 13 bases between. CDR3 nucleotide sequence: TGTGCCAGCAGTTGGACACTAGCTGGCGAGCAGTACTTC. Translated, it gives CASSWTLAGEQYF.